The rows below give T cell receptor beta chains drawn from one sample of a study of T-cell reconstitution after alpha-beta-depleted transplantation in children. TCRdb used MiXCR to reprocess the PCR reads, holding one entry per CDR3 protein. The sample carries around 370,000 distinct CDR3 sequences, 9% to 12% recorded once. Sequenced material: PBMCs from the stem cell graft donor, taken from the stem cell graft. These receptors originate from a human donor who donated a stem cell graft to a child with acute lymphoblastic leukemia. Both conserved end residues are part of each CDR3. Fields, in order: J gene, V gene, clone size, CDR3 length, D gene, CDR3 protein, CDR3 DNA. The D gene is left open where the match is weak. Clone size is not always given. Where it is, it says once, few, many or a class for expanded clones.

J gene: TRBJ2-1; V gene: TRBV27; clone size: -; CDR3 length: 15; D gene: TRBD1; CDR3 protein: CASTTGTGVSDEQFF; CDR3 DNA: TGTGCCAGCACTACCGGGACAGGGGTTAGCGATGAGCAGTTCTTC
J gene: TRBJ1-6; V gene: TRBV3-1; clone size: -; CDR3 length: 14; D gene: -; CDR3 protein: CASSQGAGNSPLHF; CDR3 DNA: TGTGCCAGCAGCCAAGGGGCCGGCAATTCACCCCTCCACTTT
J gene: TRBJ2-1; V gene: TRBV20-1; clone size: -; CDR3 length: 18; D gene: -; CDR3 protein: CSARDSYRDFSSYNEQFF; CDR3 DNA: TGCAGTGCTAGAGATTCGTACCGGGACTTCAGCTCCTACAATGAGCAGTTCTTC
J gene: TRBJ2-7; V gene: TRBV5-5; clone size: few; CDR3 length: 13; D gene: -; CDR3 protein: CASSLLTTHEQYF; CDR3 DNA: TGTGCCAGCAGCTTGCTTACCACCCACGAGCAGTACTTC
J gene: TRBJ2-3; V gene: TRBV20-1; clone size: -; CDR3 length: 11; D gene: -; CDR3 protein: CSATAADTQYF; CDR3 DNA: TGCAGTGCTACTGCGGCGGATACGCAGTATTTT
J gene: TRBJ2-3; V gene: TRBV28; clone size: few; CDR3 length: 18; D gene: -; CDR3 protein: CASSLVPAEVIGTDTQYF; CDR3 DNA: TGTGCCAGCAGTTTAGTCCCGGCCGAGGTAATAGGCACAGATACGCAGTATTTT
J gene: TRBJ2-1; V gene: TRBV5-6; clone size: few; CDR3 length: 17; D gene: TRBD2; CDR3 protein: CASSLWSASGRRNEQFF; CDR3 DNA: TGTGCCAGCAGCTTGTGGAGTGCTAGCGGGAGACGCAATGAGCAGTTCTTC
J gene: TRBJ1-2; V gene: TRBV3-1; clone size: -; CDR3 length: 15; D gene: -; CDR3 protein: CASSRMAPQGYGYTF; CDR3 DNA: TGTGCCAGCAGCCGGATGGCTCCACAGGGCTATGGCTACACCTTC
J gene: TRBJ1-2; V gene: TRBV10-3; clone size: few; CDR3 length: 13; D gene: TRBD1; CDR3 protein: CAISGDRKYGYTF; CDR3 DNA: TGTGCCATCAGTGGGGACAGAAAGTATGGCTACACCTTC
J gene: TRBJ2-7; V gene: TRBV7-2; clone size: -; CDR3 length: 16; D gene: TRBD2; CDR3 protein: CASSFGTGLAAYEQYF; CDR3 DNA: TGTGCCAGCAGCTTTGGGACGGGACTAGCGGCCTACGAGCAGTACTTC
J gene: TRBJ2-1; V gene: TRBV20-1; clone size: -; CDR3 length: 17; D gene: TRBD2; CDR3 protein: CSARGPISSGRDNEQFF; CDR3 DNA: TGCAGTGCTAGAGGACCAATCTCTAGCGGGAGGGACAATGAGCAGTTCTTC
J gene: TRBJ2-2; V gene: TRBV10-3; clone size: many; CDR3 length: 16; D gene: TRBD2; CDR3 protein: CAISGLAGGPTGELFF; CDR3 DNA: TGTGCCATCAGCGGACTAGCGGGAGGGCCCACCGGGGAGCTGTTTTTT